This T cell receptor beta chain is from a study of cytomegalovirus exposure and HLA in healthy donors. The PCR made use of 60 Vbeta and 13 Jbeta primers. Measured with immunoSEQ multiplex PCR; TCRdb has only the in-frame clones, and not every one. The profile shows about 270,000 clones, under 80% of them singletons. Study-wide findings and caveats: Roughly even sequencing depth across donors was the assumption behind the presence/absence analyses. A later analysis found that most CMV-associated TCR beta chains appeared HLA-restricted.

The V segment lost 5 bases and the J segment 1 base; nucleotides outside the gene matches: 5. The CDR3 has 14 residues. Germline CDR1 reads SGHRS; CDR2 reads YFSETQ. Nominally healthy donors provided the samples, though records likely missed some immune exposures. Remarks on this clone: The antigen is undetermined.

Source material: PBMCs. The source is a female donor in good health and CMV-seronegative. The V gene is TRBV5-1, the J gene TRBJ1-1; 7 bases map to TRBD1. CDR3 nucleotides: TGCGCCAGCAGGGCAGGGGGAGGGAACACTGAAGCTTTCTTT. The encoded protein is CASRAGGGNTEAFF. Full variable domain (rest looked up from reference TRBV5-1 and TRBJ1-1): KAGVTQTPRYLIKTRGQQVTLSCSPISGHRSVSWYQQTPGQGLQFLFEYFSETQRNKGNFPGRFSGRQFSNSRSEMNVSTLELGDSALYLCASRAGGGNTEAFFGQGTRLTVV.